A single sample is the source of the 17 T cell receptor beta chains below, sequenced in a study of molecular identifiers for immune sequencing clone quantification. TCRdb reanalysed the PCR reads using MiXCR and keeps one entry per CDR3 protein. Of around 470,000 distinct CDR3 sequences listed, about 20% are singletons. The sample comprised naive CD8+ T cells from blood, with Jurkat cell RNA spiked in. Subset given: FACS-sorted CD8+CD4-CCR7+CD45RA+ naive T cells. Source of these receptors: a human donor in good health. Some libraries in this study had Jurkat cell RNA spiked in.

V gene TRBV4-3 combines with J gene TRBJ1-2; no clear D gene. The CDR3 is 14 residues long. CDR1 is LGHNA and CDR2 is YSLEER in the germline V gene. With 1 base removed from V and 7 bases from J, the gap between germline ends came to 13 bases. The CDR3 sequence: CASSQVFGMSGYTF. The CDR3 DNA reads as TGCGCCAGCAGCCAAGTCTTTGGGATGTCTGGCTACACCTTC.

The gene calls are TRBV19 and TRBJ1-4, with 7 nucleotides matching TRBD1. V dropped 5 bases and J dropped 8; count of bases not matched to a gene: 8. The germline V gene has CDR1 LNHDA and CDR2 SQIVND (reference sequence). CDR3 length equals 14 residues. The CDR3 region is CASSAWDSWEKLFF. The CDR3 region has the DNA TGTGCCAGTAGTGCCTGGGACAGCTGGGAAAAACTGTTTTTT.

This clonotype was recorded a few times. The chain has TRBV27 and TRBJ2-2; TRBD1 agrees at 7 bases. The junction had 15 bases not matched to a gene; V was cut back by 8 bases and J by 6 bases. This CDR3 contains 16 residues. Germline V gives CDR1 MNHEY, CDR2 SMNVEV (reference sequence). CDR3 coding DNA: TGTGCCAGCGGATTGACAGGGCCCGGAGGAGCCGGGGAGCTGTTTTTT. Encoded protein: CASGLTGPGGAGELFF.

The chain joins TRBV3-1 to TRBJ1-2; D remains unclear. Germline lookup yields CDR1 LGHDT and CDR2 YNNKEL (reference sequence). The CDR3 spans 17 residues. Trimming took off 1 base at V and 6 bases at J, with 21 bases between the two ends. The DNA for the CDR3 is TGTGCCAGCAGCCAAGTTGGAGGCGGGTTTAAGCGAGATGGCTACACCTTC. Its protein product is CASSQVGGGFKRDGYTF.

This clonotype has a single count. Here the CDR3 omits its conserved ending phenylalanine or tryptophan, so a read error is the likely source. The CDR3 DNA follows: TGTGCCAGCAGACTAACAGATACGCAGTATTTG. It specifies CASRLTDTQYL. The chain has TRBV6-5 and TRBJ2-3, with D unresolved. Deletions cut 6 bases from V and 3 bases from J, with 4 bases between. The CDR3 runs 11 residues. Germline CDR1 is MNHEY and CDR2 is SVGAGI.

V is TRBV7-9 and J is TRBJ2-7; 10 bases align to TRBD2. The ends lost 4 bases at V and 3 bases at J; junction bases unmatched: 15. The germline V gene has CDR1 SEHNR and CDR2 FQNEAQ (reference sequence). CDR3 length: 18 residues. CDR3 protein: CASSSRALAGIGGYEQYF. The CDR3, as DNA: TGTGCCAGCAGCTCTAGGGCACTAGCGGGAATCGGGGGCTACGAGCAGTACTTC.

In regard to this clonotype: A much larger clone lies a single base off, so this may be a read error. The J gene is TRBJ1-5, the V gene TRBV24-1; D may be TRBD1 (6 bases). This CDR3 spans 14 amino acids. Germline V lookup: CDR1 KGHDR, CDR2 SFDVKD. The CDR3 sequence is CATSRGYSNRPQHF. CDR3 coding DNA: TGTGCCACCTCTAGGGGGTATAGCAATCGGCCCCAGCATTTT.

This clonotype was picked up many times. The chain joins TRBV5-4 to TRBJ2-7; a possible D gene is TRBD1 (6 bases). The CDR3 consists of 14 residues. Germline V lookup: CDR1 SGHNT, CDR2 YYREEE (reference sequence). V was cut by 2 bases and J by 0 bases, with 9 bases left in between. The CDR3 nucleotides are TGTGCCAGCAGCTTTGACAGGTCCTCCTACGAGCAGTACTTC. This translates into CASSFDRSSYEQYF.

The chain is built from TRBV20-1 and TRBJ2-7; D uncertain. Germline V gives CDR1 DFQATT, CDR2 SNEGSKA (reference sequence). V was cut by 6 bases and J by 0 bases, with 15 bases left in between. The CDR3 loop spans 14 amino acids. CDR3 region: CSAENAVSSYEQYF. CDR3 nucleotide sequence: TGCAGTGCCGAAAATGCTGTAAGCTCCTACGAGCAGTACTTC.

This clonotype was seen at least ten times. The gene calls are TRBV21-1 and TRBJ2-4; the D call in the table, TRBD1, was not verified against the DNA. TRBV21-1 is noted as a pseudogene. This CDR3 region has 14 residues. CDR3 sequence: CAGESRGAKNIQYF. DNA for the CDR3: TGTGCCGGAGAGTCAAGGGGGGCCAAAAACATTCAGTACTTC.

The chain recombines TRBV6-6 with TRBJ1-5; the D gene is possibly TRBD1 (5 bases). V was clipped by 5 bases and J by 2 bases, with 19 bases between them. The CDR3 is 17 amino acids. Germline CDR1 and CDR2: MNHNY and SVGAGI (reference sequence). The CDR3 DNA reads as TGTGCCAGCAGTCTATCAGTTACGTGGGGGGGCAATCAGCCCCAGCATTTT. It specifies CASSLSVTWGGNQPQHF.

The chain combines TRBV11-2 with TRBJ2-7; TRBD1 agrees at 9 bases. The CDR3 is 14 residues long. The V gene end was trimmed by 3 bases and the J gene end by 5 bases; junction bases not matched to a gene: 5. Germline lookup yields CDR1 SGHAT and CDR2 FQNNGV. Here the CDR3 reads CASSFGTGLDEQYF. The CDR3 DNA follows: TGTGCCAGCAGCTTCGGGACAGGGTTAGACGAGCAGTACTTC.

This clonotype was observed many times. This chain joins TRBV19 and TRBJ2-2; possible D gene TRBD1, 6 bases. The CDR3 is made up of 15 amino acids. Germline CDR1 reads LNHDA; CDR2 reads SQIVND (reference sequence). Trimming removed 3 bases from V and 4 bases from J, with 12 bases in between. CDR3 in DNA: TGTGCCAGTAGTATTGGTACAGGGCTCACCGGGGAGCTGTTTTTT. Its protein is CASSIGTGLTGELFF.

This clonotype was recorded at least ten times. Compared with germline, one end of the junction differs, possibly owing to a read error. CDR3 DNA: TGTGCTAGCAGCCTACGGGGACTAGCGGGAGTCGATGAGCAGTTCTTC. This sequence encodes CASSLRGLAGVDEQFF. The genes are TRBV7-7 and TRBJ2-1; 14 nucleotides align to TRBD2. The CDR3 is 16 residues long. The germline V gene encodes CDR1 SSHAT and CDR2 FNYEAQ (reference sequence).

This clonotype was found a few times. The CDR3 DNA reads as TGTGCCAGTAGTAAGGGACCCTACAATGAGCAGTTCTTC. Its translation: CASSKGPYNEQFF. The rearrangement uses TRBV19 and TRBJ2-1, with D perhaps being TRBD1 or TRBD2 (5 bases each). This CDR3 contains 13 residues. V was cut by 4 bases and J by 2 bases, with 6 bases left in between. CDR1 is LNHDA and CDR2 is SQIVND in the germline V gene (reference sequence).

On this clonotype itself: Germline is not matched at one junction end, which may reflect a read error. The rearrangement uses TRBV9 and TRBJ2-1; 10 positions match TRBD2. The germline CDR1 and CDR2 sequences are SGDLS and YYNGEE. The CDR3 is made up of 14 amino acids. The CDR3 is CASSVLAGGYEQLF. The CDR3, as DNA: TGTGCCAGCAGCGTCTTAGCGGGGGGTTATGAGCAGCTCTTC. Looking up the rest from reference TRBV9 and TRBJ2-1 gives the full variable domain: DSGVTQTPKHLITATGQRVTLRCSPRSGDLSVYWYQQSLDQGLQFLIQYYNGEERAKGNILERFSAQQFPDLHSELNLSSLELGDSALYFCASSVLAGGYEQLFGPGTRLTVL.

This clonotype was found a few times. The rearrangement joins TRBV6-2 or TRBV6-3 to TRBJ1-1, with D possibly being TRBD1 (6 bases). Trimming left V 5 bases short and J 0 bases short, with 19 bases between. The CDR3 runs 17 residues. Germline assignment: CDR1 MNHEY and CDR2 SVGEGT. The CDR3 DNA sequence: TGTGCCAGCAGTGTTCCCGCGGGGGGCAGGATGAACACTGAAGCTTTCTTT. Translating gives CASSVPAGGRMNTEAFF.